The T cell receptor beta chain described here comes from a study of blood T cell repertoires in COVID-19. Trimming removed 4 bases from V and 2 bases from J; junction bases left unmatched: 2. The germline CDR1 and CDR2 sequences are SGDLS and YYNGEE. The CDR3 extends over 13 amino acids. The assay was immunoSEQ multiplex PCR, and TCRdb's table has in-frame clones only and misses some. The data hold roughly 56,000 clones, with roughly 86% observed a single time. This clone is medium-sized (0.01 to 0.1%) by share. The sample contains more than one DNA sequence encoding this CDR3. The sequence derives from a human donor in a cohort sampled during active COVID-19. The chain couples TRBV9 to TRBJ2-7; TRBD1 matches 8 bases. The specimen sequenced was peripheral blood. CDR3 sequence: CASSPQGAYEQYF. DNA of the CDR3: TGTGCCAGCAGCCCACAGGGGGCCTACGAGCAGTACTTC.